The sample holds one count of the clone carrying this TCR beta chain. The entry originates in a study of T cell responses to AZD1222 COVID-19 vaccine. The CDR3 spans 15 residues. V was cut by 2 bases and J by 3 bases, with 11 bases left in between. Germline V gives CDR1 SNHLY, CDR2 FYNNEI. Some clones are missing from TCRdb's copy, which holds only in-frame ones; the method was immunoSEQ multiplex PCR. The sample has 90,000 to 100,000 clones; roughly 90% are singletons. The sample was peripheral blood, taken 28 days after the second AZD1222 dose. V and J are TRBV2 and TRBJ1-5; weak D call: TRBD1 (5 bases). This clonotype was obtained from an adult who received the AZD1222 COVID-19 vaccine. The chain's CDR3 is CASSETRELNQPQHF. CDR3 DNA sequence: TGTGCCAGCAGTGAAACCAGGGAACTCAATCAGCCCCAGCATTTT.